The rows below give T cell receptor beta chains drawn from one sample of a study of T cell responses to AZD1222 COVID-19 vaccine. This table comes from immunoSEQ multiplex PCR, and its TCRdb copy is limited to in-frame clones, with some not included. The sample yields around 120,000 clones, about 85% seen once. The sequencing used peripheral blood, collected on day 0 of AZD1222 vaccination. The receptors come from an adult in good health. Each CDR3 is given with its conserved first and last residue. The order of the fields is clone size, D gene, J gene, V gene, CDR3 protein, CDR3 DNA. A D gene is named only where the DNA matches it firmly. Where a row states a size, it is once, few, many or the class of an expanded clone; other rows omit it.

once | . | TRBJ1-1 | TRBV15 | CATSRDQVNTEAFF | TGTGCCACCAGCAGAGATCAGGTAAACACTGAAGCTTTCTTT
once | . | TRBJ2-7 | TRBV7-2 | CASSWRGSGYEQYF | TGTGCCAGCAGCTGGAGGGGGTCAGGCTACGAGCAGTACTTC
. | TRBD2 | TRBJ2-5 | TRBV13 | CASGGGRETQYF | TGTGCCAGCGGCGGGGGGCGGGAGACCCAGTACTTC
. | . | TRBJ1-1 | TRBV7-2 | CASSFEGLQAFF | TGTGCCAGCAGCTTCGAAGGTCTGCAGGCTTTCTTT
. | TRBD1 | TRBJ2-5 | TRBV29-1 | CSVVGQGSGETQYF | TGCAGCGTTGTGGGACAGGGGTCGGGGGAGACCCAGTACTTC
. | . | TRBJ1-5 | TRBV11-1 | CASSLAPRRPQHF | TGTGCCAGCAGCTTAGCCCCCAGGAGGCCCCAGCATTTT
. | . | TRBJ1-2 | TRBV7-2 | CASSLVPSHQGPIKGYTF | TGTGCCAGCAGCTTAGTCCCATCGCATCAGGGTCCGATTAAAGGCTACACCTTC
. | . | TRBJ2-7 | TRBV7-8 | CASSLVDTEQYF | TGTGCCAGCAGCTTAGTGGACACCGAGCAGTACTTC
. | . | TRBJ1-1 | TRBV6-6 | CASSYVVGVNAEAFF | TGTGCCAGCAGTTACGTGGTAGGAGTAAACGCTGAAGCTTTCTTT
. | TRBD1 | TRBJ1-1 | TRBV6-6 | CASSLTGGPFF | TGTGCCAGCAGTTTGACAGGGGGACCTTTCTTT
once | TRBD1 | TRBJ2-5 | TRBV24-1 | CATSDPRDRGGQTQYF | TGTGCCACCAGTGACCCCCGGGACAGGGGAGGGCAGACCCAGTACTTC